Included here is one TCR beta chain sequence, with context. The antigen is not known. CDR3 length: 12 residues. V gave up 7 bases and J gave up 10 bases, with 11 bases separating them. Germline CDR1 reads LGHDT; CDR2 reads YNNKEL (reference sequence). The Oncomine TCR Beta short-read assay was applied to DNA of cultured CD4+ T cells. TCRdb reprocessed the PCR reads via MiXCR and lists one record per CDR3 protein. The sample has 9,500 to 15,000 distinct CDR3 sequences, around 66% seen once. This specimen comes from a study of vaccination and CD4 T cells after COVID-19. Treatment defined: roughly 11-day PBMC culture with coronavirus spike peptide pools or control peptides (ViraFEST assay).

The receptor's source is a human donor who had recovered from COVID-19. The rearrangement links TRBV3-1 to TRBJ1-6, with D perhaps TRBD1 (6 bases). Sample: CD4+ T cells from blood, cultured in vitro. This CDR3 reads CASKQGGSPLHF. In DNA, the CDR3 is TGTGCCAGCAAACAGGGCGGCTCACCCCTCCACTTT.